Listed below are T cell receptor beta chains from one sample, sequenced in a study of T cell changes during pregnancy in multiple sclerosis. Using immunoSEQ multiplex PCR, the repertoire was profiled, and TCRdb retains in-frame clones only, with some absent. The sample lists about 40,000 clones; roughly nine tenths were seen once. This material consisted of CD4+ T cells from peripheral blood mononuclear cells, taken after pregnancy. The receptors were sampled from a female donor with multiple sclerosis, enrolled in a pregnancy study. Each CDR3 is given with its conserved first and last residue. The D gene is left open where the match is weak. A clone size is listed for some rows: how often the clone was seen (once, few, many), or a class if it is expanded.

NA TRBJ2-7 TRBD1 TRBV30 TGTGCCTGGAGTTCCACAGGGGCCTACGAGCAGTACTTC CAWSSTGAYEQYF
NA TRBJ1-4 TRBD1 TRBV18 TGTGCCAGCTCGTGGGGGACAGGAACTAATGAAAAACTGTTTTTT CASSWGTGTNEKLFF
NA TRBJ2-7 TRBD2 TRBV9 TGTGCCAGCAGCGAGAGGGACTATACCTCCTACGAGCAGTACTTC CASSERDYTSYEQYF
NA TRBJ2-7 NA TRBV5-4 TGTGCCAGCAGCTTGGGACAGTACCCCTACGAGCAGTACTTC CASSLGQYPYEQYF
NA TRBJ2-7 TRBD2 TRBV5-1 TGCGCCAGCAGCTTGGCAGCGGGAGGGACCTACGAGCAGTACTTC CASSLAAGGTYEQYF
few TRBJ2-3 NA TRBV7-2 TGTGCCAGCAGCCCTCGAGCCACAGATACGCAGTATTTT CASSPRATDTQYF
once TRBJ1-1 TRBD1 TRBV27 TGTGCCAGCTCCACAGGGGGCACTGAAGCTTTCTTT CASSTGGTEAFF
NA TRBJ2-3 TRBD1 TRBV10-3 TGTGCCATCAGTGAGGGGACAGGGGGCACAGATACGCAGTATTTT CAISEGTGGTDTQYF
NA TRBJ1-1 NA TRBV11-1 TGTGCCAGCAGCTTTGTGAGAGACACTGAAGCTTTCTTT CASSFVRDTEAFF
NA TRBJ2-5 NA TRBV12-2 TGTGCAAGTCGCTTTATTCCGAGGGAGGGCTGTCAAGAGACCCAGTACTTC CASRFIPREGCQETQYF
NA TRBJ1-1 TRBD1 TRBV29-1 TGCAGCGTTGAAGGGACAGGGGCGATGACTGAAGCTTTCTTT CSVEGTGAMTEAFF
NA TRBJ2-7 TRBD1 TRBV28 TGTGCCAGCAGCGGTCCCCTGGGGACAGGGGCCTACGAGCAGTACTTC CASSGPLGTGAYEQYF
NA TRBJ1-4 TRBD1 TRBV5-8 TGTGCCAGCAGCTCGGGACAGACAACAACTAATGAAAAACTGTTTTTT CASSSGQTTTNEKLFF
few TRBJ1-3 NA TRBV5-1 TGCGCCAGCAGCTTGGGACAGGGAAACACCATATATTTT CASSLGQGNTIYF
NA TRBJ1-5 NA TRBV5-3 TGTGCCAGAAGCTTGGGGCAGGGGATAGATCAGCCCCAGCATTTT CARSLGQGIDQPQHF
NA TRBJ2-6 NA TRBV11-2 TGTGCCAGCAGCCGACTCACAGGGCGCTCTGGGGCCAACGTCCTGACTTTC CASSRLTGRSGANVLTF
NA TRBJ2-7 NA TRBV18 TGTGCCAGCTCACCTACAGGGTCACCCTCCTACGAGCAGTACTTC CASSPTGSPSYEQYF
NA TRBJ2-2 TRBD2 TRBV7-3 TGTGCCAGCAGCTCCAGCCCTTCTAGCGGGAGAAGCACCGGGGAGCTGTTTTTT CASSSSPSSGRSTGELFF